The count of the clone carrying this T cell receptor (beta chain) is one. V was clipped by 4 bases and J by 9 bases; unmatched bases: 12. Germline CDR1 reads MNHEY; CDR2 reads SVGAGI. The CDR3 spans 16 residues. These data originate in a study of T cell changes during pregnancy in multiple sclerosis. Data came from immunoSEQ multiplex PCR; TCRdb stores just in-frame clones and leaves some out. In the table there are around 59,000 clones, around 90% of which are singletons. This specimen consisted of CD4+ T cells from peripheral blood mononuclear cells, obtained in the first trimester of pregnancy. The receptor was derived from a female donor with multiple sclerosis, enrolled in a pregnancy study. The genes are TRBV6-5 and TRBJ2-1, with TRBD2 matching over 10 bases. This CDR3 reads CASSWQKTSGVSEQFF. CDR3 in DNA: TGTGCCAGCAGTTGGCAAAAAACTAGCGGGGTTAGTGAGCAGTTCTTC.